This T cell receptor (beta chain) was recovered during a study of shared clonotypes between healthy human individuals. The CDR3 is 14 amino acids. Germline V CDR1 and CDR2: SGHAT, FQNNGV. The ends were cut back, 10 bases at V and 4 bases at J, with 20 bases in the middle. Some clones are missing from TCRdb's copy, which holds only in-frame ones; the method was immunoSEQ multiplex PCR. The table has 300,000 to 400,000 clones, approximately 74% seen once; the top ten hold over 9%. The sample holds many counts of this clone. The antigen is undetermined. Findings and limits, study-wide: A few donors had around 5% of their naive CD4 clonotypes in common.

The J gene is TRBJ2-7, the V gene TRBV11-2; maybe TRBD1 (5 bases). Sequences were obtained from memory CD4+ T cells sorted from blood. Described subset: CD45RA-negative fraction. The TCR was taken from a man under 40 in good health. CDR3 DNA sequence: TGTGCCACGGCAGACAGCCCAGGCCTTTACGAGCAGTACTTC. Translation: CATADSPGLYEQYF.